The clone carrying this T cell receptor (beta chain) has a handful of counts. The data stem from a study of shared T cell receptors in the human thymus. Unmatched junction bases numbered 14, after V lost 4 bases and J lost 6 bases. This CDR3 is built from 16 residues. CDR1 and CDR2 (germline): SGHRS, YFSETQ. Some clones are missing from TCRdb's copy, which holds only in-frame ones; the method was immunoSEQ multiplex PCR. The table shows about 660,000 clones, with around 87% occurring only once. This sample also belongs to another study, concerning human thymus T cells. This second report adds: All donors were healthy Finnish infants who were undergoing corrective surgery to treat congenital heart defects. The source of the thymus tissue was resections taken during corrective heart surgery.

The chain employs TRBV5-1 and TRBJ2-3; TRBD1 matches at 7 bases. This clonotype was sampled from a boy less than two years old with a congenital heart defect. The sequenced sample consisted of thymocytes. CDR3 loop: CASSLGQALILDTQYF. CDR3 nucleotide sequence: TGCGCCAGCAGCCTAGGACAGGCATTAATTTTGGATACGCAGTATTTT. The full variable domain, completed using reference TRBV5-1 and TRBJ2-3, is KAGVTQTPRYLIKTRGQQVTLSCSPISGHRSVSWYQQTPGQGLQFLFEYFSETQRNKGNFPGRFSGRQFSNSRSEMNVSTLELGDSALYLCASSLGQALILDTQYFGPGTRLTVL.